This T cell receptor (beta chain) is drawn from a study of blood T cell repertoires in COVID-19. Across the whole study: Sites across the United States, Italy and Spain contributed samples from acute and convalescent COVID-19. The analysed material was cDNA or gDNA that came from T cells, B-cell-depleted T cells, or PBMCs.

In the source study's methods: From reference gene primer amplification, estimates of nucleated cell counts were derived. Repertoires were generated with immunoSEQ multiplex PCR, while TCRdb's copy carries only in-frame clones and drops some. The D gene and trimming were derived from the DNA, and the V and J assignments and clone size from that table. This repertoire shows approximately 300,000 clones, around 90% found once; its top ten account for about 2.3%. J lost 4 bases, V lost 5 bases, and 8 bases had no gene match. Germline CDR1 MNHEY, CDR2 SVGAGI. The CDR3 sequence is 15 residues long. The chain recombines TRBV6-5 with TRBJ1-2; 9 nucleotides align to TRBD1. The TCR sequence derives from a man between 18 and 29 years old with active or convalescent COVID-19. Sequences were obtained from peripheral blood. In nucleotides, the CDR3 is TGTGCCAGCAGTCGAGGACAGGGGAGGCTCTATGGCTACACCTTC. Translating it yields CASSRGQGRLYGYTF.